This T cell receptor beta chain was sequenced for a study of T cell responses to AZD1222 COVID-19 vaccine. With regard to this clone: As yet, its antigen is unknown.

Findings of the study overall: The number of AZD1222 recipients seropositive at baseline was only 5 to 7. There were repertoire samples only from the period after the peak T cell response. White British ancestry dominated among donors, who included more females, and clonal diversity was possibly underestimated.

The data were produced by immunoSEQ multiplex PCR, yet TCRdb's version contains in-frame clones alone and is incomplete. The data contain around 95,000 clones, about nine tenths of them singletons. CDR3 length equals 15 residues. Trimming shortened V by 7 bases and J by 0 bases, and 15 bases separated the two germline ends. Germline assignment: CDR1 MNHEY and CDR2 SVGAGI. Specimen: peripheral blood, collected on day 0 of AZD1222 vaccination. The receptor was derived from an adult in good health. This chain connects TRBV6-5 to TRBJ1-1; TRBD1 is a possible D gene (6 bases). In DNA form, the CDR3 reads TGTGCCAGCACCCCCGGCGGGGGCCTGAACACTGAAGCTTTCTTT. Translating it yields CASTPGGGLNTEAFF.